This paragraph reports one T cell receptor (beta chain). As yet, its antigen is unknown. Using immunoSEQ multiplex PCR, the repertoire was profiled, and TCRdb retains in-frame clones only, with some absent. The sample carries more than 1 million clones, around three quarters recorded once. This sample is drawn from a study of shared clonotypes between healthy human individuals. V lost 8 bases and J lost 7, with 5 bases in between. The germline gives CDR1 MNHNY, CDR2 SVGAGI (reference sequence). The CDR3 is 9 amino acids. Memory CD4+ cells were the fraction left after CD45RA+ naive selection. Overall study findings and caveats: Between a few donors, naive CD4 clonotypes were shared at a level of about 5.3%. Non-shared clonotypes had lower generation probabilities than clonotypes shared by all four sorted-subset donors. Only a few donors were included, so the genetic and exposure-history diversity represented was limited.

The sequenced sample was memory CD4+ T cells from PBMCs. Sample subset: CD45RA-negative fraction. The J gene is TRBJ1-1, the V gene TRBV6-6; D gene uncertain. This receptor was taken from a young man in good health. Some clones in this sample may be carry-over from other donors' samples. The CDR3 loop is CASGVEAFF. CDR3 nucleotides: TGTGCCAGCGGGGTTGAAGCTTTCTTT.